This T cell receptor (beta chain) is drawn from a study of shared clonotypes between healthy human individuals. CDR3 length equals 14 residues. Germline loops: CDR1 SEHNR, CDR2 FQNEAQ (reference sequence). The ends were cut back, 2 bases at V and 7 bases at J, with 12 bases in the middle. Sequenced by immunoSEQ multiplex PCR; TCRdb stores in-frame clones only, minus some. The sample lists fewer than 1.8 million clones, 97% to 99% occurring once. The sequence came from a man aged 25 to 40 in good health. This sequence joins TRBV7-9 and TRBJ2-1; D is perhaps TRBD2 (6 bases). Sequencing was performed on naive CD4+ T cells sorted from blood. Regarding subset: CD45RA+ positively selected. The CDR3 region is CASSLFEAGNEQFF. The DNA for the CDR3 is TGTGCCAGCAGCTTATTCGAGGCGGGGAATGAGCAGTTCTTC.